These T cell receptor beta chains were read from a single sample in a study of cytomegalovirus exposure and HLA in healthy donors. Measured with immunoSEQ multiplex PCR; TCRdb has only the in-frame clones, and not every one. The repertoire has 150,000 to 200,000 clones, 65% to 80% of them found once; the top ten carry 1.5% to 2%. Sequencing was performed on PBMCs. The receptors shown here come from a woman aged 30 to 39 in good health and CMV-seronegative. CDR3s include the opening cysteine and the closing phenylalanine or tryptophan. Each record gives: J gene, D gene, V gene, clone size, CDR3 protein, CDR3 DNA. D genes are given only for firm matches. Size is omitted from some rows. Given values are once, few, many or a class for expanded clones.

j_gene: TRBJ1-5; d_gene: .; v_gene: TRBV2; abundance: .; CDR3aa: CASSEDSSGDQPQHF; CDR3nt: TGTGCCAGCAGTGAAGACTCATCGGGTGATCAGCCCCAGCATTTT
j_gene: TRBJ1-2; d_gene: .; v_gene: TRBV6-1; abundance: few; CDR3aa: CASSENYLSNYGYTF; CDR3nt: TGTGCCAGCAGTGAAAACTATTTGTCTAACTATGGCTACACCTTC
j_gene: TRBJ2-7; d_gene: TRBD2; v_gene: TRBV4-2; abundance: .; CDR3aa: CASSPGLATSYEQYF; CDR3nt: TGTGCCAGCAGCCCGGGACTAGCCACATCCTACGAGCAGTACTTC
j_gene: TRBJ1-2; d_gene: TRBD1; v_gene: TRBV7-7; abundance: .; CDR3aa: CASSLAGQPNYNYGYTF; CDR3nt: TGTGCTAGCAGCTTGGCGGGACAGCCAAACTATAACTATGGCTACACCTTC
j_gene: TRBJ1-5; d_gene: .; v_gene: TRBV5-1; abundance: .; CDR3aa: CASSLDGDQPQHF; CDR3nt: TGCGCCAGCAGCTTGGACGGGGATCAGCCCCAGCATTTT
j_gene: TRBJ1-5; d_gene: .; v_gene: TRBV20-1; abundance: .; CDR3aa: CSASYGEPQHF; CDR3nt: TGCAGTGCTAGTTACGGGGAGCCCCAGCATTTT
j_gene: TRBJ1-2; d_gene: TRBD1; v_gene: TRBV5-8; abundance: .; CDR3aa: CASSWGQALNYGYPF; CDR3nt: TGTGCCAGCAGCTGGGGACAGGCTTTGAACTATGGCTACCCCTTC
j_gene: TRBJ2-3; d_gene: TRBD2; v_gene: TRBV7-6; abundance: .; CDR3aa: CASSLRGGAGGSTDTQYF; CDR3nt: TGTGCCAGCAGCTTGCGGGGTGGCGCGGGGGGGAGCACAGATACGCAGTATTTT
j_gene: TRBJ2-1; d_gene: .; v_gene: TRBV29-1; abundance: once; CDR3aa: CSVERGSSLNEQFF; CDR3nt: TGCAGCGTTGAGCGCGGGTCAAGCCTCAATGAGCAGTTCTTC
j_gene: TRBJ2-5; d_gene: .; v_gene: TRBV7-9; abundance: .; CDR3aa: CASSLVGAAGETQYF; CDR3nt: TGTGCCAGCAGCTTAGTGGGGGCGGCCGGAGAGACCCAGTACTTC
j_gene: TRBJ2-1; d_gene: TRBD2; v_gene: TRBV11-2; abundance: .; CDR3aa: CASSLDGTSGGKQFF; CDR3nt: TGTGCCAGCAGCTTAGACGGGACTAGCGGGGGCAAGCAGTTCTTC
j_gene: TRBJ2-3; d_gene: TRBD2; v_gene: TRBV7-2; abundance: .; CDR3aa: CASSFSGRAEDTQYF; CDR3nt: TGTGCCAGCAGCTTTAGCGGGAGGGCGGAAGATACGCAGTATTTT
j_gene: TRBJ1-2; d_gene: .; v_gene: TRBV5-6; abundance: .; CDR3aa: CASNPRGDYGYTF; CDR3nt: TGTGCCAGCAACCCCAGGGGAGACTATGGCTACACCTTC
j_gene: TRBJ2-2; d_gene: TRBD2; v_gene: TRBV2; abundance: .; CDR3aa: CASRAGLAVTGELFF; CDR3nt: TGTGCCAGCAGAGCGGGACTAGCGGTTACCGGGGAGCTGTTTTTT
j_gene: TRBJ2-1; d_gene: TRBD2; v_gene: TRBV7-8; abundance: .; CDR3aa: CASSLVSGTSKGIYNEQFF; CDR3nt: TGTGCCAGCAGCTTAGTCTCCGGGACTAGTAAGGGTATCTACAATGAGCAGTTCTTC
j_gene: TRBJ2-3; d_gene: TRBD2; v_gene: TRBV4-1; abundance: once; CDR3aa: CASSVDSRTSGIDTQYF; CDR3nt: TGCGCCAGCAGCGTCGATTCAAGGACTAGCGGGATTGATACGCAGTATTTT
j_gene: TRBJ1-2; d_gene: TRBD1; v_gene: TRBV5-1; abundance: .; CDR3aa: CASSLDGPGGNYGYTF; CDR3nt: TGCGCCAGCAGCCTTGACGGCCCAGGGGGCAACTATGGCTACACCTTC
j_gene: TRBJ2-2; d_gene: TRBD2; v_gene: TRBV27; abundance: .; CDR3aa: CASSLGPSGSGPNTGELFF; CDR3nt: TGTGCCAGCAGTTTAGGTCCTAGCGGGAGCGGCCCGAACACCGGGGAGCTGTTTTTT
j_gene: TRBJ2-3; d_gene: .; v_gene: TRBV9; abundance: .; CDR3aa: CASSVAGDTDTQYF; CDR3nt: TGTGCCAGCAGCGTAGCGGGGGACACAGATACGCAGTATTTT
j_gene: TRBJ2-1; d_gene: TRBD2; v_gene: TRBV25-1; abundance: once; CDR3aa: CASSTLSGGPEDEQFF; CDR3nt: TGTGCCAGCAGCACCCTCAGCGGGGGGCCGGAGGATGAGCAGTTCTTC
j_gene: TRBJ1-1; d_gene: TRBD1; v_gene: TRBV29-1; abundance: .; CDR3aa: CSVSWTGVEAFF; CDR3nt: TGCAGCGTTTCCTGGACAGGGGTTGAAGCTTTCTTT
j_gene: TRBJ2-1; d_gene: TRBD2; v_gene: TRBV5-1; abundance: .; CDR3aa: CASSLVLAGDPEQFF; CDR3nt: TGCGCCAGCAGCTTGGTGTTAGCGGGAGACCCGGAGCAGTTCTTC
j_gene: TRBJ2-3; d_gene: TRBD2; v_gene: TRBV28; abundance: .; CDR3aa: CASSGLARTSTDTQYF; CDR3nt: TGTGCCAGTTCAGGACTAGCAAGAACTAGCACAGATACGCAGTATTTT
j_gene: TRBJ2-7; d_gene: TRBD2; v_gene: TRBV30; abundance: few; CDR3aa: CALRAGASYEQYF; CDR3nt: TGTGCCCTGCGTGCGGGAGCCTCCTACGAGCAGTACTTC
j_gene: TRBJ1-4; d_gene: .; v_gene: TRBV7-3; abundance: .; CDR3aa: CASTPRGRLASNEKLFF; CDR3nt: TGTGCCAGCACCCCTCGGGGGAGACTTGCAAGTAATGAAAAACTGTTTTTT
j_gene: TRBJ1-1; d_gene: .; v_gene: TRBV28; abundance: .; CDR3aa: CASSPGNVDTEAFF; CDR3nt: TGTGCCAGCAGTCCCGGGAACGTAGACACTGAAGCTTTCTTT
j_gene: TRBJ2-1; d_gene: TRBD2; v_gene: TRBV29-1; abundance: .; CDR3aa: CSVALAGGRASYNEQFF; CDR3nt: TGCAGCGTTGCGCTAGCGGGGGGCCGGGCATCATACAATGAGCAGTTCTTC
j_gene: TRBJ1-5; d_gene: .; v_gene: TRBV15; abundance: once; CDR3aa: CATSRDNGGGQPQHF; CDR3nt: TGTGCCACCAGCAGAGATAACGGGGGAGGTCAGCCCCAGCATTTT
j_gene: TRBJ1-4; d_gene: TRBD1; v_gene: TRBV5-1; abundance: .; CDR3aa: CASSLGAGTADEKLFF; CDR3nt: TGCGCCAGCAGCTTGGGGGCCGGGACAGCCGATGAAAAACTGTTTTTT
j_gene: TRBJ2-5; d_gene: .; v_gene: TRBV15; abundance: .; CDR3aa: CATSRDRRASRQETQYF; CDR3nt: TGTGCCACCAGCAGAGATCGCCGGGCTAGCCGACAAGAGACCCAGTACTTC
j_gene: TRBJ2-7; d_gene: .; v_gene: TRBV5-5; abundance: once; CDR3aa: CASSLAGDSYEQYF; CDR3nt: TGTGCCAGCAGCTTGGCCGGGGACTCCTACGAGCAGTACTTC
j_gene: TRBJ1-1; d_gene: TRBD1; v_gene: TRBV9; abundance: .; CDR3aa: CASSVAGTGGAFF; CDR3nt: TGTGCCAGCAGCGTAGCTGGGACAGGGGGAGCTTTCTTT
j_gene: TRBJ2-7; d_gene: TRBD2; v_gene: TRBV19; abundance: .; CDR3aa: CASSGTSGYEQYF; CDR3nt: TGTGCCAGCTCGGGGACTAGCGGATACGAGCAGTACTTC
j_gene: TRBJ2-1; d_gene: .; v_gene: TRBV5-4; abundance: .; CDR3aa: CASSLPPIGASEQFF; CDR3nt: TGTGCCAGCAGCCTCCCTCCCATTGGGGCTAGTGAGCAGTTCTTC
j_gene: TRBJ2-3; d_gene: TRBD2; v_gene: TRBV7-9; abundance: few; CDR3aa: CASSPRLAVISDTQYF; CDR3nt: TGTGCCAGCAGCCCAAGACTAGCAGTTATAAGCGATACGCAGTATTTT
j_gene: TRBJ2-5; d_gene: TRBD2; v_gene: TRBV5-1; abundance: .; CDR3aa: CASSQLAGEGEQYF; CDR3nt: TGCGCCAGCAGCCAACTAGCGGGAGAGGGGGAGCAGTACTTC
j_gene: TRBJ1-4; d_gene: .; v_gene: TRBV29-1; abundance: .; CDR3aa: CSVFGGEDEKLFF; CDR3nt: TGCAGCGTTTTCGGGGGGGAGGATGAAAAACTGTTTTTT
j_gene: TRBJ2-3; d_gene: TRBD1; v_gene: TRBV5-1; abundance: few; CDR3aa: CASSLTRDRSQYF; CDR3nt: TGCGCCAGCAGCCTAACCCGGGACAGGAGTCAGTATTTT
j_gene: TRBJ2-1; d_gene: .; v_gene: TRBV7-9; abundance: .; CDR3aa: CSSTLDSTPQFF; CDR3nt: TGTTCCAGCACCTTGGACTCGACACCGCAGTTCTTC
j_gene: TRBJ2-3; d_gene: .; v_gene: TRBV9; abundance: .; CDR3aa: CASSVASTDTQYF; CDR3nt: TGTGCCAGCAGCGTAGCTAGCACAGATACGCAGTATTTT
j_gene: TRBJ2-7; d_gene: TRBD2; v_gene: TRBV6-1; abundance: .; CDR3aa: CASTRLAGAEQYF; CDR3nt: TGTGCCAGCACGAGGCTAGCGGGAGCCGAGCAGTACTTC
j_gene: TRBJ1-1; d_gene: TRBD1; v_gene: TRBV7-9; abundance: .; CDR3aa: CASSLEGAGMAFF; CDR3nt: TGTGCCAGCAGCTTAGAGGGGGCAGGGATGGCTTTCTTT
j_gene: TRBJ2-7; d_gene: TRBD2; v_gene: TRBV29-1; abundance: .; CDR3aa: CSVETAGVTSSYEQYF; CDR3nt: TGCAGCGTTGAAACAGCGGGAGTTACGAGCTCCTACGAGCAGTACTTC